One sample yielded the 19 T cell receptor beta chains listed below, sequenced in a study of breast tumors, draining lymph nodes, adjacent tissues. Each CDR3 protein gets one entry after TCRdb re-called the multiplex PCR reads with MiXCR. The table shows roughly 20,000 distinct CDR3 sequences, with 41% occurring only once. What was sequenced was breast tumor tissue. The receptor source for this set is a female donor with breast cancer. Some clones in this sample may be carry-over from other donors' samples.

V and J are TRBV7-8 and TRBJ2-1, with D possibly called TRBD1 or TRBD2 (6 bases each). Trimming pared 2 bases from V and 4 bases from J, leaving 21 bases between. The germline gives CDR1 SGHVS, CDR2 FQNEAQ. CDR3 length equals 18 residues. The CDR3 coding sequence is TGTGCCAGCAGCTTAAAAGTGGGGGGCAGTTTAGGATACAATGAGCAGTTCTTC. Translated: CASSLKVGGSLGYNEQFF.

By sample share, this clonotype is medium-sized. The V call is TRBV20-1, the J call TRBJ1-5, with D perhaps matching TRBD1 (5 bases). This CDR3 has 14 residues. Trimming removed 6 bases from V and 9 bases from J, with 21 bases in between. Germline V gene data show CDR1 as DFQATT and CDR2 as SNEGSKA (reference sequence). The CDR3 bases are TGCAGTGCCCCCGACGGGACGTCAAGGAGGCCCCAGCATTTT. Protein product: CSAPDGTSRRPQHF.

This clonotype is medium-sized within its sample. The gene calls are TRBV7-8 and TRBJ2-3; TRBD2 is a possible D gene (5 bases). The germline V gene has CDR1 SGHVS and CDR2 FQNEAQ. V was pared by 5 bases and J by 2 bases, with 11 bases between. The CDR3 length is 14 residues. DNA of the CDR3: TGTGCCAGCAGCCCCTCGGAGGTCACAGATACGCAGTATTTT. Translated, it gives CASSPSEVTDTQYF.

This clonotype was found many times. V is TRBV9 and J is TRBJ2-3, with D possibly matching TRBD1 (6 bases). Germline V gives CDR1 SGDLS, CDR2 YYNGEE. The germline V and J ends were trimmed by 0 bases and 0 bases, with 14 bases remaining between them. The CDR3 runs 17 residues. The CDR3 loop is CASSVVPQGSSTDTQYF. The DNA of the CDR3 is TGTGCCAGCAGCGTAGTCCCCCAGGGGTCGAGCACAGATACGCAGTATTTT.

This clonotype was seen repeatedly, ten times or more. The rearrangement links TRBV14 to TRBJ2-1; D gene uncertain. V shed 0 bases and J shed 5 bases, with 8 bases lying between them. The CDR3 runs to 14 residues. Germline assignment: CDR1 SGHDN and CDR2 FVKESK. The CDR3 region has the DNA TGTGCCAGCAGCCAAGATCTGGGAAACAATGAGCAGTTCTTC. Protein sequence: CASSQDLGNNEQFF.

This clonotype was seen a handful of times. The CDR3 sequence: CASSLGLAGGLAADTQYF. CDR3 nucleotide sequence: TGTGCCAGCAGCCTCGGACTAGCGGGAGGGTTAGCGGCAGATACGCAGTATTTT. The rearrangement joins TRBV11-1 to TRBJ2-3; 15 bases map to TRBD2. This CDR3 has 18 amino acids. Trimming took 5 bases from V and 4 from J; bases not matched to a gene: 10. Germline V gives CDR1 SGHAT, CDR2 FQDESV (reference sequence).

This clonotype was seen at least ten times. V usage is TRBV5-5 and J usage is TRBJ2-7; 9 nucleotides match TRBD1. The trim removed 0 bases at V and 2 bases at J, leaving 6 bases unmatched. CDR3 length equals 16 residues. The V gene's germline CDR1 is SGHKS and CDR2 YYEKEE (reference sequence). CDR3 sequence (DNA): TGTGCCAGCAGCTTGGTACGGGACAGGGACCCCTACGAGCAGTACTTC. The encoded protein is CASSLVRDRDPYEQYF.

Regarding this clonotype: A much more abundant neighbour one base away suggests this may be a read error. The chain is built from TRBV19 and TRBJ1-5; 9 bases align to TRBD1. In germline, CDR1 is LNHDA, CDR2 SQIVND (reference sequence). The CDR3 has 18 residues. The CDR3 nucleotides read TGTGCCAGTAGTATTCGGGGACAGGGATTCTATAGCAATCAGCCCCCGCATTTT. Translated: CASSIRGQGFYSNQPPHF.

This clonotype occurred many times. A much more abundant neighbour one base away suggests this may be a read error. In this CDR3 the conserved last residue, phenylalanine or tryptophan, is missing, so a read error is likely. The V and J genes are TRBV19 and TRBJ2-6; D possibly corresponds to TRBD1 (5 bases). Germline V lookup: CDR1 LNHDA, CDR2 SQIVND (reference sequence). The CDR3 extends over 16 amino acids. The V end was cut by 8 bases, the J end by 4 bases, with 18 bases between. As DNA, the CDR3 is TGTGCCAGTCTGGGCAGGGATCGTACCGGGGCCAACGTCCTGACTTCC. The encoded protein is CASLGRDRTGANVLTS.

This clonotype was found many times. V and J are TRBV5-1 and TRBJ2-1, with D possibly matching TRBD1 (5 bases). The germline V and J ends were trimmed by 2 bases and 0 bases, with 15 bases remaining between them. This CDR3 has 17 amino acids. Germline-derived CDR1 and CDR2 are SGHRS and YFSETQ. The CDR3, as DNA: TGCGCCAGCAGCTTTTTGATTGGGGCGTACTCCTACAATGAGCAGTTCTTC. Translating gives CASSFLIGAYSYNEQFF.

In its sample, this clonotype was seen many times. The CDR3 protein is CASRRSSYEQYF. The CDR3 bases are TGTGCCAGCAGGCGTAGTTCCTACGAGCAGTACTTC. The V and J genes are TRBV2 and TRBJ2-7; no definite D call. The V and J ends lost 6 bases and 1 base respectively, with 7 bases between them. Germline CDR1 and CDR2: SNHLY and FYNNEI. CDR3 length: 12 amino acids.

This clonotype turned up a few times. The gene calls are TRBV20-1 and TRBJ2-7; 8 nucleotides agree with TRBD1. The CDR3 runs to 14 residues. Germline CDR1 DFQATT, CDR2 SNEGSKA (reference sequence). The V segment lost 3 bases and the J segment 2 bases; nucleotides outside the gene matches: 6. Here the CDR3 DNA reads TGCAGTGCTAGCTCCAGGGGGCTACCCTACGAGCAGTACTTC. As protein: CSASSRGLPYEQYF.

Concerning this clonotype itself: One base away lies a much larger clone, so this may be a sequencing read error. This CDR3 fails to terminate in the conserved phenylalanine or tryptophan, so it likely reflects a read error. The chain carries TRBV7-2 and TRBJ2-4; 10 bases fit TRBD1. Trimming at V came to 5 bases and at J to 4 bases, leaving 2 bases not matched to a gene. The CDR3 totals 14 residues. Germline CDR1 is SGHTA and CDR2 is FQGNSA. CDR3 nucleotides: TGTGCCAGCAGCGTGGGACAGGGGAAAAACATTCAGTACCTC. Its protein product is CASSVGQGKNIQYL.

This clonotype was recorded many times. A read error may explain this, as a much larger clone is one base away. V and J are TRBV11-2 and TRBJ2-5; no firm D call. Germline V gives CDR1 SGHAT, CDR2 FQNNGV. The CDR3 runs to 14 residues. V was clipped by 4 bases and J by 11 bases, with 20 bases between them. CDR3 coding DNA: TGTGCCAGCAGCTCCCTTCAAAGACCGCAACGACAGTACTTC. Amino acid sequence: CASSSLQRPQRQYF.

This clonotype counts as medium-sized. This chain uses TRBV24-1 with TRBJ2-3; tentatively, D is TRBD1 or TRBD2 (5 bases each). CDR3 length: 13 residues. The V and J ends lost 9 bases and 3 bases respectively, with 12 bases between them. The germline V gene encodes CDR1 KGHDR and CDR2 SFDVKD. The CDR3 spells CATGTGATDTQYF. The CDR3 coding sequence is TGTGCCACCGGGACCGGGGCAACAGATACGCAGTATTTT.

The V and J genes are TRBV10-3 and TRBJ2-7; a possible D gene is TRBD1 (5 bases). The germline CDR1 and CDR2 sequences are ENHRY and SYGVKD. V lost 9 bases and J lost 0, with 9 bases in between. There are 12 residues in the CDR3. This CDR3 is CAIVTASYEQYF. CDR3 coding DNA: TGTGCCATAGTGACAGCCTCCTACGAGCAGTACTTC.

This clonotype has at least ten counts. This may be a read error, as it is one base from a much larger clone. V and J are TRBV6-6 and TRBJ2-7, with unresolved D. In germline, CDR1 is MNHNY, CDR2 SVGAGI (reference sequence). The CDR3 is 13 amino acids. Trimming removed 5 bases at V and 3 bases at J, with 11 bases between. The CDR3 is CASSHESGYEQYF. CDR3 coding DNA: TGTGCCAGCAGTCACGAGTCAGGCTACGAGCAGTACTTC.

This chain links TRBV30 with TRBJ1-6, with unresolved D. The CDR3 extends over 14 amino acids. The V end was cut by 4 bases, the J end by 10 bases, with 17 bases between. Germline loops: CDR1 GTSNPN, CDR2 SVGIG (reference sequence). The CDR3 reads CAWNVHSGRSPLHF. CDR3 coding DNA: TGTGCCTGGAACGTCCATAGCGGGCGGTCACCCCTCCACTTT.

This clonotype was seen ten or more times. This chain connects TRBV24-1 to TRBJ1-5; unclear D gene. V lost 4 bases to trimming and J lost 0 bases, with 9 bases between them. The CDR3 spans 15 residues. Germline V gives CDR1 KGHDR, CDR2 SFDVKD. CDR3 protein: CATSDRGASNQPQHF. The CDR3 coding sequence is TGTGCCACCAGTGACCGGGGTGCTAGCAATCAGCCCCAGCATTTT.